What follows are 12 T cell receptor beta chains derived from one specimen sequenced in a study of shared clonotypes between healthy human individuals. TCRdb keeps only in-frame clones here, not all; method: immunoSEQ multiplex PCR. The top ten clones hold 0.9% to 1.4% of a sample with about 2 million clones, approximately 94% of them seen once. Only CD45RO-negative cells positively selected for CCR7 counted as naive CD8 cells, so terminally differentiated effector memory CD45RA+ cells were excluded. Sequenced: naive CD8+ T cells sorted from blood. Receptors were obtained from a man younger than 35 in good health.

The chain employs TRBV11-2 and TRBJ2-2; 8 bases fit TRBD2. Germline V CDR1 and CDR2: SGHAT, FQNNGV. The CDR3 spans 18 residues. V lost 4 bases to trimming and J lost 6 bases; unmatched junction nucleotides: 16. For the CDR3, the DNA is TGTGCCAGCAGCTCCCCGGGAAGGGCGGGAGGCGGCTCCGGGGAGCTGTTTTTT. This encodes CASSSPGRAGGGSGELFF.

With respect to this clone: Other DNA sequences from this sample encode an identical CDR3 as well. This CDR3 reads CASSLGQLTEAFF. DNA of the CDR3: TGCGCCAGCAGCTTGGGACAGCTCACTGAAGCTTTCTTT. This chain links TRBV5-1 with TRBJ1-1; tentatively, D is TRBD1 (5 bases). Trimming shortened V by 0 bases and J by 4 bases, and 7 bases separated the two germline ends. The CDR3 has 13 residues. Germline V gene data show CDR1 as SGHRS and CDR2 as YFSETQ.

Turning to this clone: The conserved phenylalanine or tryptophan is not found at the CDR3 terminus, so this likely reflects a read error. The limits of the CDR3 on the DNA are not certain, so only TCRdb's listed CDR3 is given. The V gene is TRBV7-3, the J gene TRBJ2-2; TRBD1, the table's D call, lacks a check against the DNA. With termini counted, the CDR3 has 9 amino acids. Germline values: CDR1 SGHTA, CDR2 FQGTGA. The CDR3: CASSLWGPR.

A single count supports this clone. The chain couples TRBV6-5 to TRBJ1-2; 8 bases line up with TRBD1. This CDR3 has 14 residues. The germline V gene has CDR1 MNHEY and CDR2 SVGAGI. The J segment lost 4 bases and the V segment lost 1 base, leaving 2 bases of the junction unmatched. The CDR3 nucleotides read TGTGCCAGCAGTTACTTGGGGACAGGCTATGGCTACACCTTC. Translating it yields CASSYLGTGYGYTF.

This chain connects TRBV19 to TRBJ2-7, with TRBD2 as a possible D gene (6 bases). This CDR3 comprises 17 residues. The ends were cut back, 1 base at V and 5 bases at J, with 21 bases in the middle. Germline V gene data show CDR1 as LNHDA and CDR2 as SQIVND (reference sequence). CDR3 region: CASSIGLGGTADHEQYF. Written as DNA, the CDR3 is TGTGCCAGTAGTATAGGCCTTGGTGGGACTGCGGACCACGAGCAGTACTTC.

The CDR3 nucleotides are TGTGCCAGCAGCAAAGCGTACGGGAGCTCCTACGAGCAGTACTTC. Encoded protein: CASSKAYGSSYEQYF. The chain recombines TRBV21-1 with TRBJ2-7; the table assigns TRBD2, which was not confirmed against the DNA. TRBV21-1 is given as a pseudogene. The CDR3 is made up of 15 amino acids.

The CDR3 sequence: CASSYQTGFGTEAFF. For the CDR3, the DNA is TGTGCCAGCAGTTACCAGACAGGGTTCGGCACTGAAGCTTTCTTT. The chain combines TRBV6-5 with TRBJ1-1; 7 bases match TRBD1. This CDR3 spans 15 amino acids. J lost 4 bases, V lost 2 bases, and 7 bases had no gene match. Germline-derived CDR1 and CDR2 are MNHEY and SVGAGI.

V usage is TRBV4-1 and J usage is TRBJ2-7; TRBD1 might be the D (6 bases). The CDR3 is 15 residues long. Trimming cost V 5 bases and J 0 bases, with 14 bases left between them. Germline V gene lookup returns CDR1 MGHRA and CDR2 YSYEKL. This CDR3 reads CASSEGKGHSYEQYF. The CDR3 bases are TGCGCCAGCAGCGAAGGGAAGGGACACTCCTACGAGCAGTACTTC.

This clone was counted between two and nine times. The sample holds other DNA sequences that translate to the same CDR3. The chain has TRBV27 and TRBJ2-7, with TRBD2 identical over 7 bases. V shed 3 bases and J 3 bases; nucleotides not matched to a gene: 2. The length of the CDR3 is 13 residues. Per germline, CDR1 MNHEY and CDR2 SMNVEV (reference sequence). The CDR3 sequence: CASSFSGGYEQYF. In nucleotides, the CDR3 is TGTGCCAGCAGTTTCTCGGGGGGCTACGAGCAGTACTTC.

The gene calls are TRBV9 and TRBJ1-1; tentatively, D is TRBD1 (6 bases). This CDR3 contains 15 residues. CDR1 and CDR2 from the germline V gene are SGDLS and YYNGEE. The V end lost 0 bases, the J end lost 1 base, and 10 bases lay between the germline ends. As DNA, the CDR3 is TGTGCCAGCAGCGTAGCTGGGGGGGCGAACACTGAAGCTTTCTTT. Its translation: CASSVAGGANTEAFF.

This clone showed up just once. CDR3 coding DNA: TGTGCCAGCAGCCCCGGGACTAGCGGGAGTTCCGGGGAGCTGTTTTTT. This sequence encodes CASSPGTSGSSGELFF. The chain recombines TRBV7-9 with TRBJ2-2, with TRBD2 matching over 14 bases. The CDR3 length is 16 residues. V was pared by 5 bases and J by 6 bases, with 5 bases of the junction left unmatched. CDR1 is SEHNR and CDR2 is FQNEAQ in the germline V gene (reference sequence).

CDR3 nucleotides: TGCGCCAGCAGCCAGGGGAGGACGGGTAACTATGGCTACACCTTC. This gives the protein CASSQGRTGNYGYTF. The chain couples TRBV4-3 to TRBJ1-2; no clear D. Deletions cut 3 bases from V and 1 base from J, with 12 bases between. Per germline, CDR1 LGHNA and CDR2 YSLEER. The length of the CDR3 is 15 residues.